These 5 T cell receptor beta chains share one sample of origin, sequenced in a study of T cell clones after liver transplantation (dated by TCRdb to the late 2010s). The protocol used for the library was the immunoSEQ multiplex PCR assay. The immuneACCESS repertoire file appears here via TCRdb, limited to in-frame rearrangements. These files lack a portion of the clones; in checked studies, under half of the deficit traces to unresolved V genes, and the cause of the others is not known. The sample table shows 70,000 or so clones, and around 90% are seen once. Roughly 2.6% of the sample comes from the top ten. The label giving this sample's time point can be read as: pre-transplant. The sequences come from CD4+ T cells from blood, collected before liver transplant. The receptors originated from a human donor who received a liver transplant.

On this clone: The same CDR3 is also encoded by other DNA sequences in this sample. The genes are TRBV2 and TRBJ2-7; unclear D gene. This CDR3 comprises 15 residues. The V gene's germline CDR1 is SNHLY and CDR2 FYNNEI. V lost 7 bases to trimming and J lost 5 bases, with 21 bases between them. The CDR3 sequence: CASMKGPPPLHEQYF. DNA of the CDR3: TGTGCCAGCATGAAGGGTCCCCCCCCACTCCACGAGCAGTACTTC.

The chain employs TRBV5-1 and TRBJ2-7; D not resolved. CDR3 length: 11 residues. With 2 bases removed from V and 6 bases from J, the gap between germline ends came to 6 bases. Looked up from germline, CDR1 is SGHRS and CDR2 is YFSETQ. CDR3 loop: CASSLGPEQYF. CDR3 nucleotides: TGCGCCAGCAGCTTAGGCCCCGAGCAGTACTTC.

The V call is TRBV11-2, the J call TRBJ1-5, with 8 bases that match TRBD1. The V gene end was trimmed by 5 bases and the J gene end by 2 bases; junction bases not matched to a gene: 2. Germline values: CDR1 SGHAT, CDR2 FQNNGV. The CDR3 totals 14 residues. CDR3 sequence reads: CASSPTGGNQPQHF. CDR3 sequence (DNA): TGTGCCAGCAGCCCGACAGGGGGCAATCAGCCCCAGCATTTT. The full variable domain, completed using reference TRBV11-2 and TRBJ1-5, is EAGVAQSPRYKIIEKRQSVAFWCNPISGHATLYWYQQILGQGPKLLIQFQNNGVVDDSQLPKDRFSAERLKGVDSTLKIQPAKLEDSAVYLCASSPTGGNQPQHFGDGTRLSIL.

The chain joins TRBV6-5 to TRBJ1-2, with TRBD1 identical over 9 bases. With 5 bases clipped from V and 5 bases from J, the junction kept 3 bases outside the gene matches. The length of the CDR3 is 13 residues. Germline CDR1 and CDR2: MNHEY and SVGAGI. This CDR3 is CASSKTGGYGYTF. The DNA for the CDR3 is TGTGCCAGCAGTAAGACAGGGGGATATGGCTACACCTTC.

This chain connects TRBV5-1 to TRBJ1-4; TRBD1 agrees at 7 bases. The germline CDR1 and CDR2 sequences are SGHRS and YFSETQ. CDR3 size: 14 residues. J gave up 5 bases and V 7 bases, and 8 bases lay outside the gene matches. The CDR3: CASGSAGGNEKLFF. The CDR3 coding sequence is TGCGCCAGCGGTTCGGCAGGGGGGAATGAAAAACTGTTTTTT.